This T cell receptor beta chain was documented in a study of PD-1 blockade in classical Hodgkin lymphoma. This CDR3 is built from 13 residues. Germline V gene lookup returns CDR1 SGHRS and CDR2 YFSETQ. V lost 0 bases and J 2 bases, leaving 5 bases between the germline ends. Time point in this sample: cycle 4 day 1 (C4D1), after 6 weeks of nivolumab. Every patient was affected by relapse after autologous stem cell transplantation, while exposure to brentuximab vedotin was not uniform. General study findings and limits: What drove the repertoire differences, possibly disease activity or prior therapy, has not been defined.

The data were produced by immunoSEQ multiplex PCR, yet TCRdb's version contains in-frame clones alone and is incomplete. The sample has tens of thousands of clones, 80% seen once. This clone was observed a handful of times. Antigen specificity is unknown. The input for sequencing was peripheral blood mononuclear cells (PBMCs), taken before the fourth cycle of nivolumab. This clonotype originated in a human donor with classical Hodgkin lymphoma. The rearrangement uses TRBV5-1 and TRBJ1-2; no firm D call. The CDR3 here is CASSLEGNYGYTF. Written as DNA, the CDR3 is TGCGCCAGCAGCTTGGAAGGGAACTATGGCTACACCTTC.